These 18 T cell receptor beta chains came from one sample sequenced in a study of blood T cells in healthy people across ages. With a J-beta primer mix and a sample-barcoded 5' primer, a second PCR ran 7 to 11 cycles. TCRdb fed the 5' RACE reads into MiXCR, producing one record per CDR3 protein. The table shows fewer than 2,000,000 distinct CDR3 sequences, with around 35% occurring only once. The sequencing input was blood. The receptors derive from a woman in her thirties in good health.

The J gene is TRBJ1-4, the V gene TRBV6-2 or TRBV6-3, with unresolved D. CDR3 length: 15 residues. Germline V gene sequence: CDR1 MNHEY, CDR2 SVGEGT. The V and J ends lost 4 bases and 0 bases respectively, with 9 bases between them. The CDR3 sequence: CASSSFSPTNEKLFF. DNA for the CDR3: TGTGCCAGCAGTTCCTTCTCACCAACTAATGAAAAACTGTTTTTT.

This clonotype was counted a few times. The CDR3 DNA sequence: TGTGCCAGCAGTTTAGTTTCGAGACTAGCGGGAGAATCTGCCTCGCAGTACTTC. Protein: CASSLVSRLAGESASQYF. The V and J genes are TRBV28 and TRBJ2-7; 12 bases agree with TRBD2. The CDR3 extends over 18 amino acids. Germline CDR1 reads MDHEN; CDR2 reads SYDVKM. With 2 bases clipped from V and 9 bases from J, the junction kept 17 bases outside the gene matches.

This clonotype occurred a few times. The chain recombines TRBV5-6 with TRBJ2-4; TRBD2 agrees at 7 bases. This CDR3 has 14 residues. The V and J ends lost 0 bases and 8 bases, in that order; junction bases with no gene match: 5. Germline V gene sequence: CDR1 SGHDT, CDR2 YYEEEE. The CDR3 sequence is CASSLVTSRHIQYF. CDR3 nucleotide sequence: TGTGCCAGCAGCTTGGTGACTAGCAGGCACATTCAGTACTTC.

The CDR3 DNA reads as TGTGCCACCGGGGTGGACAGTTTCCTAAATGAGCAGTTCTTC. Translation gives CATGVDSFLNEQFF. This chain uses TRBV12-3 or TRBV12-4 with TRBJ2-1; a possible D gene is TRBD1 (6 bases). Trimming took off 10 bases at V and 7 bases at J, with 20 bases between the two ends. The CDR3 consists of 14 residues.

V and J are TRBV6-1 and TRBJ2-3, with TRBD1 as a possible D gene (6 bases). V was trimmed by 3 bases and J by 2 bases, leaving 15 bases between them. This CDR3 is built from 16 residues. The germline V gene encodes CDR1 MNHNS and CDR2 SASEGT. CDR3 coding DNA: TGTGCCAGCAGTGAGATGGGACATTCGAACACAGATACGCAGTATTTT. Protein: CASSEMGHSNTDTQYF.

This chain joins TRBV4-2 and TRBJ1-1; D is possibly TRBD1 (5 bases). The germline CDR1 and CDR2 sequences are LGHNA and YNFKEQ. V dropped 2 bases and J dropped 4 bases, with 8 bases sitting between them. The CDR3 extends over 13 amino acids. DNA of the CDR3: TGTGCCAGCAGCCAAAGGGACGGCACTGAAGCTTTCTTT. Its translation is CASSQRDGTEAFF.

This clonotype appeared a few times. The chain has TRBV6-1 and TRBJ1-2, with TRBD1 matching 9 bases. The length of the CDR3 is 15 residues. V trimming: 7 bases; J trimming: 4 bases; junction bases outside the gene matches: 10. Germline CDR1 is MNHNS and CDR2 is SASEGT. The CDR3 bases are TGTGCCAGCAAACAATTCTCGACAGGGGGCTATGGCTACACCTTC. Encoded protein: CASKQFSTGGYGYTF.

The CDR3 loop reads CASSLEADSPEQYF. For the CDR3, the DNA is TGTGCCAGCAGCTTAGAGGCGGATTCCCCCGAGCAGTACTTC. The rearrangement joins TRBV7-6 to TRBJ2-7; D is unclear. The germline V gene has CDR1 SGHVS and CDR2 FNYEAQ. This CDR3 contains 14 residues. The V end lost 1 base, the J end lost 6 bases, and 13 bases lay between the germline ends.

The V gene is TRBV7-3, the J gene TRBJ2-1, with TRBD2 matching over 11 bases. The CDR3 runs to 13 residues. The V segment lost 5 bases and the J segment 9 bases; nucleotides outside the gene matches: 3. Per the germline V gene, CDR1 is SGHTA and CDR2 is FQGTGA. For the CDR3, the DNA is TGTGCCAGCAGCATCACTAGCGGGGGTGAGCAGTTCTTC. This gives the protein CASSITSGGEQFF.

The V gene is TRBV6-6, the J gene TRBJ2-1; the match to TRBD2 covers 7 bases. With 4 bases clipped from V and 0 bases from J, the junction kept 9 bases outside the gene matches. Germline values: CDR1 MNHNY, CDR2 SVGAGI (reference sequence). This CDR3 region has 17 residues. The CDR3 is CASSSPAAGSSYNEQFF. In DNA form, the CDR3 reads TGTGCCAGCAGTTCCCCCGCAGCGGGGTCCTCCTACAATGAGCAGTTCTTC.

In its sample, this clonotype was seen a few times. The chain has TRBV15 and TRBJ2-5; no clear D gene. The length of the CDR3 is 13 residues. V was trimmed by 1 base and J by 5 bases, leaving 8 bases between them. The germline V gene has CDR1 LNHNV and CDR2 YYDKDF (reference sequence). CDR3 protein: CATSRAVQETQYF. The DNA for the CDR3 is TGTGCCACCAGCAGAGCGGTTCAGGAGACCCAGTACTTC.

This clonotype was detected a few times. A single base separates this from a much larger clone, so it may be a read error. This chain links TRBV29-1 with TRBJ2-7; 7 bases fit TRBD2. In germline, CDR1 is SQVTM, CDR2 ANQGSEA. After removal of 4 bases from V and 7 bases from J, the junction contained 13 bases not matched to a gene. This CDR3 has 14 amino acids. The CDR3 reads CSVAGGTGLGEQYF. The CDR3 DNA follows: TGCAGCGTTGCCGGGGGGACGGGTTTGGGAGAGCAGTACTTC.

The CDR3 DNA is TGCGCCAGCAGCCAAGCGACTAGCGGGATCACCTACGAGCAGTACTTC. Residues: CASSQATSGITYEQYF. The chain uses TRBV4-1 and TRBJ2-7; TRBD2 matches at 11 bases. CDR3 length equals 16 residues. V dropped 1 base and J dropped 2; count of bases not matched to a gene: 4. The germline V gene encodes CDR1 MGHRA and CDR2 YSYEKL.

This rearrangement joins TRBV6-1 to TRBJ2-1; 7 positions match TRBD2. The CDR3 runs to 16 residues. With 5 bases clipped from V and 5 bases from J, the junction kept 12 bases outside the gene matches. Germline V lookup: CDR1 MNHNS, CDR2 SASEGT. The CDR3 reads CASSKMAGVKNNEQFF. CDR3 in DNA: TGTGCCAGCAGTAAAATGGCGGGAGTAAAAAACAATGAGCAGTTCTTC.

The chain joins TRBV4-1 to TRBJ1-1; D not resolved. There are 16 residues in the CDR3. Germline-derived CDR1 and CDR2 are MGHRA and YSYEKL. V was cut by 4 bases and J by 0 bases, with 15 bases left in between. CDR3 sequence: CASSLLPRPMNTEAFF. CDR3 coding DNA: TGCGCCAGCAGCCTCCTGCCGAGACCCATGAACACTGAAGCTTTCTTT.

This chain joins TRBV12-3 or TRBV12-4 and TRBJ2-1; the D gene is possibly TRBD2 (6 bases). The end of the DNA fits TRBJ2-7 better, so the J call may be wrong. The CDR3 has 17 amino acids. The CDR3 DNA reads TGTGCCAGCAGCAGGGTAGGAGCGGGTCTTTCCTACAATGAGCAGTACTTC. This translates into CASSRVGAGLSYNEQYF.

This chain links TRBV28 with TRBJ2-6; D tentatively fits TRBD1 or TRBD2 (6 bases each). Germline V gene data show CDR1 as MDHEN and CDR2 as SYDVKM. V was trimmed by 8 bases and J by 2 bases, leaving 16 bases between them. The CDR3 consists of 16 residues. CDR3 loop: CASQVGGAPGANVLTF. In DNA, the CDR3 is TGTGCCAGCCAAGTGGGGGGCGCCCCTGGGGCCAACGTCCTGACTTTC.

This clonotype was counted only a few times. The rearrangement joins TRBV25-1 to TRBJ2-5; D uncertain. The length of the CDR3 is 17 residues. In germline, CDR1 is MGHDK, CDR2 SYGVNS. The ends were cut back, 2 bases at V and 2 bases at J, with 18 bases in the middle. For the CDR3, the DNA is TGTGCCAGCAGTGAACTCGTCTTCTCAACCGGGCAAGAGACCCAGTACTTC. This codes for CASSELVFSTGQETQYF.